These T cell receptor beta chains were read from a single sample in a study of PD-L1 blockade in urothelial cancer. Produced via immunoSEQ multiplex PCR; TCRdb's table is partial and in-frame only. The table shows approximately 91,000 clones, with around 78% occurring only once. Material: PBMCs, obtained around atezolizumab (anti-PD-L1) treatment. These receptors all stem from an older man with urothelial cancer. CDR3s include the opening cysteine and the closing phenylalanine or tryptophan. The D gene is left open where the match is weak. A row's size may be missing; if present it is once, few, many or a size class.

D	size	V	J	CDR3	DNA
.	.	TRBV11-2	TRBJ1-1	CASTPGGGRLGTEAFF	TGTGCCAGCACCCCCGGCGGGGGGCGCTTGGGGACTGAAGCTTTCTTT
.	.	TRBV19	TRBJ1-5	CASSITRQRNSNQPQHF	TGTGCCAGTAGTATAACCCGACAGCGAAATAGCAATCAGCCCCAGCATTTT
.	.	TRBV11-2	TRBJ2-7	CASSSPLWQYF	TGTGCCAGCAGCTCCCCCTTATGGCAGTACTTC
.	.	TRBV4-2	TRBJ2-2	CASSQAGNTGELFF	TGTGCCAGCAGCCAGGCAGGGAACACCGGGGAGCTGTTTTTT
.	.	TRBV5-1	TRBJ1-2	CASSLEAGNYGYTF	TGCGCCAGCAGCTTGGAGGCAGGGAACTATGGCTACACCTTC
.	.	TRBV5-4	TRBJ1-1	CASSLGHTNTEAFF	TGTGCCAGCAGCTTGGGCCACACGAACACTGAAGCTTTCTTT
TRBD2	.	TRBV27	TRBJ2-5	CASSLGAGGPETQYF	TGTGCCAGCAGTTTAGGGGCGGGAGGGCCAGAGACCCAGTACTTC
.	.	TRBV5-1	TRBJ1-1	CASSLTQGGGYTEAFF	TGCGCCAGCAGCTTAACACAGGGTGGCGGGTACACTGAAGCTTTCTTT
.	.	TRBV18	TRBJ1-1	CASSPDLIGPTEAFF	TGTGCCAGCTCACCAGATCTGATTGGCCCCACTGAAGCTTTCTTT
TRBD1	.	TRBV6-5	TRBJ1-4	CASSSKGQGNEKLFF	TGTGCCAGCAGTTCTAAGGGACAGGGGAATGAAAAACTGTTTTTT
TRBD1	.	TRBV5-1	TRBJ1-2	CASSLAQETGSSYTF	TGCGCCAGCAGCTTGGCCCAGGAGACAGGGAGTAGCTACACCTTC
.	.	TRBV19	TRBJ2-7	CASSSQDGTYEQYF	TGTGCCAGTAGTAGTCAGGACGGGACCTACGAGCAGTACTTC
.	.	TRBV7-3	TRBJ2-5	CASSPTGIQETQYF	TGTGCCAGCAGCCCAACAGGGATCCAAGAGACCCAGTACTTC
.	.	TRBV5-4	TRBJ2-1	CASSFGDIEQFF	TGTGCCAGCAGCTTCGGGGATATTGAGCAGTTCTTC
TRBD1	.	TRBV5-1	TRBJ2-7	CASSWGQGTYEQYF	TGCGCCAGCAGCTGGGGACAGGGGACCTACGAGCAGTACTTC
.	.	TRBV29-1	TRBJ2-3	CSVASGSRTDTQYF	TGCAGCGTAGCAAGCGGGTCACGCACAGATACGCAGTATTTT
.	.	TRBV4-3	TRBJ1-1	CASSPLVSREAFF	TGCGCCAGCAGCCCCCTGGTTAGTCGGGAAGCTTTCTTT
TRBD1	.	TRBV10-3	TRBJ2-2	CAISDGQGPTGELFF	TGTGCCATCAGTGATGGACAGGGGCCCACCGGGGAGCTGTTTTTT
.	.	TRBV5-1	TRBJ1-1	CASSLEAGEGTEAFF	TGCGCCAGCAGCTTGGAGGCAGGGGAAGGCACTGAAGCTTTCTTT
TRBD1	few	TRBV10-3	TRBJ2-3	CAISESPGQGTDTQYF	TGTGCCATCAGTGAGTCCCCAGGACAGGGAACAGATACGCAGTATTTT
TRBD1	once	TRBV7-2	TRBJ1-2	CASSLYGTGGDGYTF	TGTGCCAGCAGCCTATACGGGACAGGGGGGGACGGCTACACCTTC
.	once	TRBV29-1	TRBJ2-2	CSVVVGQSNTGELFF	TGCAGCGTAGTCGTTGGGCAATCGAACACCGGGGAGCTGTTTTTT
.	.	TRBV18	TRBJ2-2	CASSEQRNTGELFF	TGTGCCAGCTCAGAACAGAGGAACACCGGGGAGCTGTTTTTT
.	.	TRBV5-4	TRBJ2-6	CASHAESGANVLTF	TGTGCCAGCCACGCGGAATCTGGGGCCAACGTCCTGACTTTC
TRBD2	.	TRBV11-3	TRBJ2-1	CASSSTSGSYNEQFF	TGTGCCAGCAGCTCGACTAGCGGGAGTTACAATGAGCAGTTCTTC
.	.	TRBV15	TRBJ2-7	CATSRVTGLGYEQYF	TGTGCCACCAGCAGAGTAACAGGGTTGGGGTACGAGCAGTACTTC
TRBD1	.	TRBV11-2	TRBJ1-1	CASSSRGQGITEAFF	TGTGCCAGCAGCTCAAGGGGACAGGGGATCACTGAAGCTTTCTTT
.	.	TRBV15	TRBJ2-2	CATSRHQGQSGPLFF	TGTGCCACCAGCAGACATCAGGGGCAGTCCGGGCCGCTGTTTTTT
.	.	TRBV5-5	TRBJ1-5	CASSLNNQPQHF	TGTGCCAGCAGTCTAAACAATCAGCCCCAGCATTTT
.	.	TRBV5-6	TRBJ1-5	CASSSGGGFSNQPQHF	TGTGCCAGCAGCTCGGGAGGGGGGTTCAGCAATCAGCCCCAGCATTTT
.	.	TRBV4-1	TRBJ2-2	CASSQGVARNTGELFF	TGCGCCAGCAGCCAAGGGGTAGCTAGAAACACCGGGGAGCTGTTTTTT
.	once	TRBV5-1	TRBJ2-2	CASSYGRGIRNGELFF	TGCGCCAGCAGCTATGGACGGGGTATACGAAACGGGGAGCTGTTTTTT
.	once	TRBV5-5	TRBJ1-4	CASSGPPYPTNEKLFF	TGTGCCAGCAGCGGCCCTCCATACCCAACTAATGAAAAACTGTTTTTT
TRBD2	.	TRBV10-3	TRBJ2-2	CAIKGSGGTGELFF	TGTGCCATCAAGGGTAGCGGGGGCACCGGGGAGCTGTTTTTT
TRBD2	once	TRBV27	TRBJ2-7	CASSLAGGYEQYF	TGTGCCAGCAGTTTAGCGGGGGGCTACGAGCAGTACTTC
TRBD1	.	TRBV6-6	TRBJ2-1	CASSSRTGPRSNEQFF	TGTGCCAGCAGTTCTCGGACAGGGCCGAGATCCAATGAGCAGTTCTTC
.	.	TRBV5-4	TRBJ1-2	CASSFRQEGSYGYTF	TGTGCCAGCAGCTTCCGACAGGAAGGTAGCTATGGCTACACCTTC
.	.	TRBV9	TRBJ1-4	CASSPRGGPNEKLFF	TGTGCCAGCAGCCCTCGGGGGGGGCCTAATGAAAAACTGTTTTTT
.	.	TRBV7-2	TRBJ2-3	CASSQMTYSDTQYF	TGTGCCAGCAGCCAAATGACTTATTCGGATACGCAGTATTTT
TRBD1	.	TRBV28	TRBJ1-4	CASNRQDRAGEKLFF	TGTGCCAGCAACCGTCAGGACAGGGCTGGTGAAAAACTGTTTTTT
.	.	TRBV9	TRBJ2-4	CASSARDTALAKNIQYF	TGTGCCAGCAGCGCCCGGGACACCGCTTTAGCCAAAAACATTCAGTACTTC
.	few	TRBV7-3	TRBJ2-5	CASSQGAEETQYF	TGTGCCAGCAGCCAAGGGGCAGAAGAGACCCAGTACTTC
TRBD1	.	TRBV9	TRBJ2-2	CASSVAAGGPTGELFF	TGTGCCAGCAGCGTAGCGGCAGGGGGTCCCACCGGGGAGCTGTTTTTT
.	.	TRBV2	TRBJ2-3	CASRADTDTQYF	TGTGCCAGCAGGGCCGACACAGATACGCAGTATTTT
TRBD2	once	TRBV30	TRBJ2-1	CARTSGRLNEQFF	TGTGCTAGAACTAGCGGGAGGCTTAATGAGCAGTTCTTC
.	few	TRBV30	TRBJ1-2	CAWSRVNYGYTF	TGTGCCTGGAGCAGGGTGAACTATGGCTACACCTTC
TRBD1	.	TRBV2	TRBJ1-4	CATLQGKGEKLFF	TGTGCCACCCTACAGGGGAAGGGTGAAAAACTGTTTTTT
.	.	TRBV5-1	TRBJ1-2	CASRTGSNYGYTF	TGCGCCAGCCGAACAGGGAGCAACTATGGCTACACCTTC
TRBD1	.	TRBV6-1	TRBJ2-4	CASSDSGQKNIQYF	TGTGCCAGCAGTGATTCGGGACAGAAAAACATTCAGTACTTC
.	.	TRBV9	TRBJ1-1	CASSVGPNTEAFF	TGTGCCAGCAGCGTAGGGCCGAACACTGAAGCTTTCTTT
TRBD2	few	TRBV27	TRBJ2-5	CASSAGLAGRGTQYF	TGTGCCAGCAGCGCCGGACTAGCGGGACGTGGAACCCAGTACTTC
TRBD1	.	TRBV19	TRBJ2-7	CASSSQRTGGIDEQYF	TGTGCCAGTAGTTCACAAAGGACAGGGGGCATCGACGAGCAGTACTTC
TRBD1	.	TRBV7-8	TRBJ1-1	CASSLGTGNTEAFF	TGTGCCAGCAGCCTCGGGACAGGTAACACTGAAGCTTTCTTT